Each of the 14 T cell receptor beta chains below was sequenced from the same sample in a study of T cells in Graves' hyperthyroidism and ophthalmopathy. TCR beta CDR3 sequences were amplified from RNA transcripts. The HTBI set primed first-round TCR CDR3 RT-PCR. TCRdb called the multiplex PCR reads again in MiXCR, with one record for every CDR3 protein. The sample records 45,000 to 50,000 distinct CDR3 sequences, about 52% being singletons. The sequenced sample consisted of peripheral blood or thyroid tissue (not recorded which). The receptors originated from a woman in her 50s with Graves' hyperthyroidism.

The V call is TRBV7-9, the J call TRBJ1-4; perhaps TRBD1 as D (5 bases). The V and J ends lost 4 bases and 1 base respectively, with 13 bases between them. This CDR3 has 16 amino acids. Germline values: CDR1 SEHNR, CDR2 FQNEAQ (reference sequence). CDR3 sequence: CASSSGARGTNEKLFF. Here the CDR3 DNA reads TGTGCCAGCAGCTCCGGAGCAAGGGGAACTAATGAAAAACTGTTTTTT.

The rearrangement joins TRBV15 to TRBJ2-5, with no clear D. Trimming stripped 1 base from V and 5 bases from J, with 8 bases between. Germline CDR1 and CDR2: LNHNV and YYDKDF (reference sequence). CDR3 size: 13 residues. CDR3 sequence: CATSRALTETQYF. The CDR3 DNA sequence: TGTGCCACCAGCAGAGCTCTAACGGAGACCCAGTACTTC.

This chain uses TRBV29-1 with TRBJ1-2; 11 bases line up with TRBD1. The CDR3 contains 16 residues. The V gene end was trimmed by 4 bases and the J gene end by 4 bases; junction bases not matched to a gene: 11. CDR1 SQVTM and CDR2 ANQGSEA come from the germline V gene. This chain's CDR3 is CSVVTPGQGVPYGYTF. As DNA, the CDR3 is TGCAGCGTTGTAACTCCGGGACAGGGGGTTCCCTATGGCTACACCTTC.

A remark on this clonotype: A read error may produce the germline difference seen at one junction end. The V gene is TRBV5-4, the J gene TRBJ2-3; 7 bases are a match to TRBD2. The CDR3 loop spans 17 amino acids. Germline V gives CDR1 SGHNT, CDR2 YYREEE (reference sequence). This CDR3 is CASSLPGSGSSTDTQYF. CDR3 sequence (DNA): TGTGCCAGCAGCTTGCCGGGTAGCGGGTCTAGCACGGATACGCAGTATTTT.

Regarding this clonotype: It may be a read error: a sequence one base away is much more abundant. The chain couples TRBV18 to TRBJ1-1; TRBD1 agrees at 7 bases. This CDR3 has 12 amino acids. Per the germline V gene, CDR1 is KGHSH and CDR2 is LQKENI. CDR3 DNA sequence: TGTGCCAGCTCGGTTACAGGGGCTGAAGCTCTCTTT. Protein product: CASSVTGAEALF. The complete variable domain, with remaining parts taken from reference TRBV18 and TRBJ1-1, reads NAGVMQNPRHLVRRRGQEARLRCSPMKGHSHVYWYRQLPEEGLKFMVYLQKENIIDESGMPKERFSAEFPKEGPSILRIQQVVRGDSAAYFCASSVTGAEALFGQGTRLTVV.

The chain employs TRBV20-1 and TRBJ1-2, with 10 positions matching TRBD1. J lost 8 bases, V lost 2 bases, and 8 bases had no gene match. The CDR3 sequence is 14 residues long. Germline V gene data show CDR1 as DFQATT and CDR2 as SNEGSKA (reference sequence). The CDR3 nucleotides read TGCAGTGCTAGATCTGGGACAGGGGCTAGGGGCTACACCTTC. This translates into CSARSGTGARGYTF.

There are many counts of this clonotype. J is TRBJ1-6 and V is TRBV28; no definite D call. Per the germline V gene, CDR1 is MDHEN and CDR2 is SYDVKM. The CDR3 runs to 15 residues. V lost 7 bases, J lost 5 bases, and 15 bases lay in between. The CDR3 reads CASKQRRGNNSPLHF. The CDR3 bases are TGTGCCAGCAAACAGAGAAGAGGGAATAATTCACCCCTCCACTTT.

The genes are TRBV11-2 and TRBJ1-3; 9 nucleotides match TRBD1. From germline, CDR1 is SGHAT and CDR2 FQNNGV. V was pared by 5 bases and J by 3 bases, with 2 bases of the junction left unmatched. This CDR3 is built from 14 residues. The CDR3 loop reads CASSAGQGGNTIYF. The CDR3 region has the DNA TGTGCCAGCAGCGCGGGACAGGGTGGAAACACCATATATTTT.

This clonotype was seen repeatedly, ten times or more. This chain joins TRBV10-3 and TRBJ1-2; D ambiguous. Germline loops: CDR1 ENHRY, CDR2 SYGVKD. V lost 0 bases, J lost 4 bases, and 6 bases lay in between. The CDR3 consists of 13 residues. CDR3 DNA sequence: TGTGCCATCAGTGAGTCGCAAAGCTATGGCTACACCTTC. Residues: CAISESQSYGYTF.

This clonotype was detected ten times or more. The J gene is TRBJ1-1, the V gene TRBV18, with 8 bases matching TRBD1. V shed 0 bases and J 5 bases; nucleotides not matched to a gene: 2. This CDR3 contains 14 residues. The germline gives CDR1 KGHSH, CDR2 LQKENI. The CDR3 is CASSPPTGGTEAFF. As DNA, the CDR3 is TGTGCCAGCTCACCACCTACAGGGGGAACTGAAGCTTTCTTT.

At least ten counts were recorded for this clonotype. CDR3 DNA sequence: TGTGCCAGCAGCGTCTATCGGGGTACGCAGTATTTT. Residues: CASSVYRGTQYF. V gene TRBV9 combines with J gene TRBJ2-3; maybe TRBD2 (5 bases). Per germline, CDR1 SGDLS and CDR2 YYNGEE. This CDR3 is 12 amino acids long. V was trimmed by 2 bases and J by 8 bases, leaving 9 bases between them.

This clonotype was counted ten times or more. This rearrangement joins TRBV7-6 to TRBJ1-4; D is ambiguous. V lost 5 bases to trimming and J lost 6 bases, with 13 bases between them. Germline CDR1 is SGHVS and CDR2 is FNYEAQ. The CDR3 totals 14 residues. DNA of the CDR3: TGTGCCAGCAGCCCATGGAGGGTGGATGAAAAACTGTTTTTT. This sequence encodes CASSPWRVDEKLFF.

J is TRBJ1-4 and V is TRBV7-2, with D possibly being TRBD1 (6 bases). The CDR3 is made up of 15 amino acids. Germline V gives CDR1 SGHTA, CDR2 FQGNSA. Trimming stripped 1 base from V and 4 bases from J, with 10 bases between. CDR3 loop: CASSLGGAGNEKLFF. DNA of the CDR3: TGTGCCAGCAGCTTAGGGGGGGCTGGTAATGAAAAACTGTTTTTT.

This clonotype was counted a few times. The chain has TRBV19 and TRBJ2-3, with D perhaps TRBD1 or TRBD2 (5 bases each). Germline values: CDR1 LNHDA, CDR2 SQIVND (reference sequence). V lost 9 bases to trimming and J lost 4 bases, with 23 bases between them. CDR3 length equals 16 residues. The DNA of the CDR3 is TGTGCCAGCCGAAGGAGGCTGACCCTGGGACCAGATACGCAGTATTTT. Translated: CASRRRLTLGPDTQYF.